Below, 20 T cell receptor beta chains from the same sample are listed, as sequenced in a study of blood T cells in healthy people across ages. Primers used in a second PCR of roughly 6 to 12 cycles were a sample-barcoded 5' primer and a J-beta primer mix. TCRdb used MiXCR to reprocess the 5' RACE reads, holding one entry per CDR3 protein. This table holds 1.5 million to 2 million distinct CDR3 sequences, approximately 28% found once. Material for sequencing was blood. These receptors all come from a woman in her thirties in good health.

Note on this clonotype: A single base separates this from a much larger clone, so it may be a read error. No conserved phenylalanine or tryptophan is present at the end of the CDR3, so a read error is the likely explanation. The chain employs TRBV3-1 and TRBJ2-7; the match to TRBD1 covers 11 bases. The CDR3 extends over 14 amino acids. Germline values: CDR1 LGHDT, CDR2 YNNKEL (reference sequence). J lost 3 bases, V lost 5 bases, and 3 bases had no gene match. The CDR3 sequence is CASSGTGGIYEQYS. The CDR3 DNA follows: TGTGCCAGCAGCGGGACAGGGGGAATCTACGAGCAGTACTCC.

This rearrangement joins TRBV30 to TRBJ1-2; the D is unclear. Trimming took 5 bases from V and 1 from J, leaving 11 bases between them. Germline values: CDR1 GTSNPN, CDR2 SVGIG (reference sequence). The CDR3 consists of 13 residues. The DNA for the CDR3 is TGTGCCTGGGGAGAGAGACTTAACTATGGCTACACCTTC. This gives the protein CAWGERLNYGYTF. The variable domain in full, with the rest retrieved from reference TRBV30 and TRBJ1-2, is SQTIHQWPATLVQPVGSPLSLECTVEGTSNPNLYWYRQAAGRGLQLLFYSVGIGQISSEVPQNLSASRPQDRQFILSSKKLLLSDSGFYLCAWGERLNYGYTFGSGTRLTVV.

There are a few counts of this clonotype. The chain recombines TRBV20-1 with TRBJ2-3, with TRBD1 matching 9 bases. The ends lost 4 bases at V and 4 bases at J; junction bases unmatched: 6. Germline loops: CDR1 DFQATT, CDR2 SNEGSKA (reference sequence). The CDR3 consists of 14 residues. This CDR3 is CSAIPDRGADTQYF. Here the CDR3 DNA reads TGCAGTGCTATCCCGGACAGGGGAGCAGATACGCAGTATTTT.

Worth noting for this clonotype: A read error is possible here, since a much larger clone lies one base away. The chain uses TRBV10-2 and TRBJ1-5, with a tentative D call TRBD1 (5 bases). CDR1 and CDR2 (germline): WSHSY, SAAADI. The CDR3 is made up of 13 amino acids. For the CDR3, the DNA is TGCGCCAGTTCGGGACCGAGCAATCAGCCCCTGCATTTT. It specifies CASSGPSNQPLHF.

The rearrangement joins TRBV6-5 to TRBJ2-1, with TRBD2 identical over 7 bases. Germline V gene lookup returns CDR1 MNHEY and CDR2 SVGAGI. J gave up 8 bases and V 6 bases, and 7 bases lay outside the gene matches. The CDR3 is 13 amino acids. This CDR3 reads CASSPRGVYEQFF. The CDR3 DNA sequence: TGTGCCAGCAGCCCACGGGGGGTCTATGAGCAGTTCTTC.

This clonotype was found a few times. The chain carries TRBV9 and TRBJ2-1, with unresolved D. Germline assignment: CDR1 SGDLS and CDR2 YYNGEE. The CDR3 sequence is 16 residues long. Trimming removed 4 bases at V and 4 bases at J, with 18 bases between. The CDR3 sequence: CASSPDARQSYNEQFF. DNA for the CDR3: TGTGCCAGCAGCCCCGACGCGAGACAATCGTACAATGAGCAGTTCTTC.

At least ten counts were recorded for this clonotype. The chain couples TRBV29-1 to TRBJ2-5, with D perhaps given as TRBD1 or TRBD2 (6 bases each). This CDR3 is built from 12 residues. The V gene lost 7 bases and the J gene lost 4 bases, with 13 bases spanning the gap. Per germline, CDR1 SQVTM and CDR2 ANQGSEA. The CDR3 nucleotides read TGCAGCGCGGGGGTCAGGGGAGAGACCCAGTACTTC. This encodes CSAGVRGETQYF.

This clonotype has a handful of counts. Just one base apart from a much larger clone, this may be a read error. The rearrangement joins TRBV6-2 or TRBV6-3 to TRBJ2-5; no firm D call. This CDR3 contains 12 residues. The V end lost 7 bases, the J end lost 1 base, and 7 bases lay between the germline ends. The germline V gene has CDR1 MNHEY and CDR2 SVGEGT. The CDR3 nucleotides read TGTGCCAGCACCCGGACCCAAGAGACCCAGTACTTC. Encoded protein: CASTRTQETQYF.

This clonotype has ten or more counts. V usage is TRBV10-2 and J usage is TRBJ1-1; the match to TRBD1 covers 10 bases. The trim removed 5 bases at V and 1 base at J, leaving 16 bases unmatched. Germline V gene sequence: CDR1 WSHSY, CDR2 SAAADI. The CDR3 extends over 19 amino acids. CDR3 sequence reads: CASSTTFDRGPHQNTEAFF. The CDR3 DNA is TGCGCCAGCAGTACCACTTTTGACAGGGGGCCACACCAGAACACTGAAGCTTTCTTT.

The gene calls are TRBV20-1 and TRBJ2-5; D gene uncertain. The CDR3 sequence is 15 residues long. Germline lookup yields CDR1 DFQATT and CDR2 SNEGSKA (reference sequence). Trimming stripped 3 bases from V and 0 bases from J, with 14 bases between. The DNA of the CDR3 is TGCAGTGCTAGCCTACCTACTCAGAACCAAGAGACCCAGTACTTC. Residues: CSASLPTQNQETQYF.

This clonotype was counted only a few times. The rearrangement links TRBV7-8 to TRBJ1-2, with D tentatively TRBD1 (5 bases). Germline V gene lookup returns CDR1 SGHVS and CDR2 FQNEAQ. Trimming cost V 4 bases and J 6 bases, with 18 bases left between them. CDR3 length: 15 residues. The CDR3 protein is CASSSRRGTPHGYTF. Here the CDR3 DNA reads TGTGCCAGCAGCTCACGGAGGGGAACACCCCATGGCTACACCTTC.

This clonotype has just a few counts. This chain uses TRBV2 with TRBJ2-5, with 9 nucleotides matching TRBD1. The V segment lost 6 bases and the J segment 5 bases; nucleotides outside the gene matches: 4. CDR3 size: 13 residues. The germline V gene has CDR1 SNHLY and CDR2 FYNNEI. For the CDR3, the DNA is TGTGCCAGCAGGGGACAGGGATATGAGACCCAGTACTTC. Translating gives CASRGQGYETQYF.

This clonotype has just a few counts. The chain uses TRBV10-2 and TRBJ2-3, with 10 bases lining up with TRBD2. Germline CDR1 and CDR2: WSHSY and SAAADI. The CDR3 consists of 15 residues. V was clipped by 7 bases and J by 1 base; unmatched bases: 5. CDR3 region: CASKRLAGGTDTQYF. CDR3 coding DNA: TGCGCCAGCAAGCGCCTAGCGGGGGGCACAGATACGCAGTATTTT.

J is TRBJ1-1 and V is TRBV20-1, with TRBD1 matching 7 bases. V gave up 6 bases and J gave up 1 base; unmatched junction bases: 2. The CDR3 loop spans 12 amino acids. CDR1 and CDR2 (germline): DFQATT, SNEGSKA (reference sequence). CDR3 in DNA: TGCAGTGCCACAGGGGAGAACACTGAAGCTTTCTTT. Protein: CSATGENTEAFF.

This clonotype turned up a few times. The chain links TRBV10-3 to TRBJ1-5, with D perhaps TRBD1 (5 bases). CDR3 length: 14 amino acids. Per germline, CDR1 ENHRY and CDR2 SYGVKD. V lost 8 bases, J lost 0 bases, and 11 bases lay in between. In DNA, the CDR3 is TGTGCCATCGGTGGGACCAATAGCAATCAGCCCCAGCATTTT. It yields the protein CAIGGTNSNQPQHF.

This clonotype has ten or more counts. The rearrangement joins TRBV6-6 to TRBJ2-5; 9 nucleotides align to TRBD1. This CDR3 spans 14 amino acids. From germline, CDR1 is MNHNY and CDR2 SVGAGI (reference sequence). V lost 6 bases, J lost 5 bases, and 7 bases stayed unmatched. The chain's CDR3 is CASRQQGAGETQYF. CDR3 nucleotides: TGTGCCAGCAGACAACAGGGGGCAGGGGAGACCCAGTACTTC.

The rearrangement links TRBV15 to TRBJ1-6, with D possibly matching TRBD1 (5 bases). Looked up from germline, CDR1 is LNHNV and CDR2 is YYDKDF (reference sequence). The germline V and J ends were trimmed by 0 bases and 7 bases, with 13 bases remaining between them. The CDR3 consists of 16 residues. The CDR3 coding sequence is TGTGCCACCAGCAGAGAGGGGGGATATTTGAATTCACCCCTCCACTTT. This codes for CATSREGGYLNSPLHF.

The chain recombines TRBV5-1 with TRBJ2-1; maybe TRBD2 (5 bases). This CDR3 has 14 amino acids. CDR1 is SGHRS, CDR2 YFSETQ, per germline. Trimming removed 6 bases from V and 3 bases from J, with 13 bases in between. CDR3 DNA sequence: TGCGCCAGCACCCTCGACGGGAACTACAATGAGCAGTTCTTC. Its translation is CASTLDGNYNEQFF.

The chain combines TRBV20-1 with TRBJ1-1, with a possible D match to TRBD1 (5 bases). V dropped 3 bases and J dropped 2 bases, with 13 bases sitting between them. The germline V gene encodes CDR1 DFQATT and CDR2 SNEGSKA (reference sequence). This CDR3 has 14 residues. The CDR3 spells CSASIQGGNTEAFF. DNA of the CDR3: TGCAGTGCTAGCATTCAGGGAGGAAACACTGAAGCTTTCTTT.

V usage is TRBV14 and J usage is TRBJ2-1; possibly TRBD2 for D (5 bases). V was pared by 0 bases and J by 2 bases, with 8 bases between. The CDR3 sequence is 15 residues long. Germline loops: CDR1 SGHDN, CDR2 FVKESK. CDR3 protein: CASSQEWGAYNEQFF. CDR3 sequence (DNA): TGTGCCAGCAGCCAAGAATGGGGAGCCTACAATGAGCAGTTCTTC. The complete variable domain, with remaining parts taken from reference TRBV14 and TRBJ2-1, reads EAGVTQFPSHSVIEKGQTVTLRCDPISGHDNLYWYRRVMGKEIKFLLHFVKESKQDESGMPNNRFLAERTGGTYSTLKVQPAELEDSGVYFCASSQEWGAYNEQFFGPGTRLTVL.